This T cell receptor (beta chain) was sequenced in a study of shared clonotypes between healthy human individuals. At the level of the study: Participating donors consisted of two women and a few men aged 18 to 49.

The CDR3 is 14 residues long. V was trimmed by 3 bases and J by 6 bases, leaving 11 bases between them. Per the germline V gene, CDR1 is LGHNA and CDR2 is YSLEER. The assay was carried out at the deep level. Clones were sequenced by immunoSEQ multiplex PCR, and TCRdb holds only the in-frame ones, with some missing. The data contain about 490,000 clones, roughly 80% of them seen just once; the ten biggest clones take up approximately 11%. The study, taken as a whole, reports: Among donors, sharing of clonotypes was expected to be affected by sequencing depth.

Points on this clone: Its matching antigen is unknown.

The study drew its donors from healthy HIV-negative adults without recent acute infections or vaccinations. The chain recombines TRBV4-3 with TRBJ2-2; D gene uncertain. Source material: PBMCs. The source is a woman aged 40 to 49 in good health. Some clones in this sample may be carry-over from other donors' samples. CDR3 region: CASSHQSEAGELFF. DNA for the CDR3: TGCGCCAGCAGCCACCAGTCTGAGGCCGGGGAGCTGTTTTTT.